This entry lists 15 T cell receptor beta chains sequenced from one sample in a study of cytomegalovirus exposure and HLA in healthy donors. With 60 Vbeta and 13 Jbeta primers, the PCR was carried out. Profiling relied on immunoSEQ multiplex PCR, and the TCRdb table lists in-frame clones only, not all of them. Of 120,000 to 150,000 clones in the sample, roughly three quarters were seen once. The material sequenced was PBMCs. The receptors were gathered from a woman in her forties or fifties in good health and CMV-seronegative.

This chain connects TRBV5-4 to TRBJ2-2; TRBD2 might be the D (5 bases). The CDR3 length is 18 residues. Germline V lookup: CDR1 SGHNT, CDR2 YYREEE (reference sequence). Trimming left V 4 bases short and J 4 bases short, with 23 bases between. The CDR3 here is CASSQDRLRVRATGELFF. The CDR3 DNA reads as TGTGCCAGCAGCCAAGATCGTTTGAGGGTTAGGGCCACCGGGGAGCTGTTTTTT.

Regarding this clone: Other DNA sequences of this sample code for an identical CDR3. The chain employs TRBV7-9 and TRBJ1-5; tentatively, D is TRBD1 (5 bases). CDR3 length: 14 residues. Per germline, CDR1 SEHNR and CDR2 FQNEAQ (reference sequence). The V and J ends lost 1 base and 1 base respectively, with 5 bases between them. CDR3 amino acids: CASSLGQSNQPQHF. In nucleotides, the CDR3 is TGTGCCAGCAGCTTAGGACAGAGCAATCAGCCCCAGCATTTT.

The genes are TRBV19 and TRBJ2-7; 11 bases fit TRBD1. This CDR3 has 16 amino acids. Trimming removed 1 base from V and 3 bases from J; junction bases left unmatched: 5. CDR1 is LNHDA and CDR2 is SQIVND in the germline V gene (reference sequence). CDR3: CASSIVPGQGVYEQYF. The CDR3, as DNA: TGTGCCAGTAGTATAGTCCCGGGACAGGGGGTCTACGAGCAGTACTTC.

This chain connects TRBV7-9 to TRBJ1-1; tentative D call: TRBD1 (5 bases). The germline V gene has CDR1 SEHNR and CDR2 FQNEAQ (reference sequence). CDR3 length: 16 amino acids. The germline V and J ends were trimmed by 3 bases and 5 bases, with 19 bases remaining between them. The CDR3 sequence: CASSFRGSVSRTEAFF. The CDR3 coding sequence is TGTGCCAGCAGCTTTAGGGGTTCGGTCTCGAGGACTGAAGCTTTCTTT.

The chain couples TRBV27 to TRBJ2-1; 9 nucleotides match TRBD2. The germline V gene encodes CDR1 MNHEY and CDR2 SMNVEV (reference sequence). The ends lost 3 bases at V and 5 bases at J; junction bases unmatched: 5. The CDR3 sequence is 15 residues long. DNA of the CDR3: TGTGCCAGCAGTTTCGGTAGCGGGAGAAACAATGAGCAGTTCTTC. Encoded protein: CASSFGSGRNNEQFF.

The J gene is TRBJ1-5, the V gene TRBV30, with 9 bases fitting TRBD1. With 4 bases clipped from V and 2 bases from J, the junction kept 6 bases outside the gene matches. Germline-derived CDR1 and CDR2 are GTSNPN and SVGIG (reference sequence). The CDR3 length is 15 residues. CDR3 loop: CAWTGQGSGNQPQHF. The CDR3 nucleotides are TGTGCCTGGACCGGACAGGGGAGTGGCAATCAGCCCCAGCATTTT. Full variable domain (rest looked up from reference TRBV30 and TRBJ1-5): SQTIHQWPATLVQPVGSPLSLECTVEGTSNPNLYWYRQAAGRGLQLLFYSVGIGQISSEVPQNLSASRPQDRQFILSSKKLLLSDSGFYLCAWTGQGSGNQPQHFGDGTRLSIL.

The chain carries TRBV6-5 and TRBJ1-5, with 7 positions matching TRBD1. Germline V gives CDR1 MNHEY, CDR2 SVGAGI. This CDR3 is built from 15 residues. Trimming cost V 6 bases and J 0 bases; bases outside gene matches: 5. The CDR3 here is CASSRTGSSNQPQHF. DNA for the CDR3: TGTGCCAGCAGCAGGACAGGAAGTAGCAATCAGCCCCAGCATTTT.

V gene TRBV2 combines with J gene TRBJ2-5; 13 bases line up with TRBD2. Trimming removed 2 bases from V and 5 bases from J; junction bases left unmatched: 5. The CDR3 is 16 residues long. Germline CDR1 SNHLY, CDR2 FYNNEI. CDR3 DNA: TGTGCCAGCAGTGAACTCTCGGGACTAGCGGGGGAGACCCAGTACTTC. This sequence encodes CASSELSGLAGETQYF.

The J gene is TRBJ2-1, the V gene TRBV12-5, with D perhaps TRBD1 (6 bases). The CDR3 spans 15 residues. V was cut by 5 bases and J by 4 bases, with 15 bases left in between. CDR1 and CDR2 from the germline V gene are LGHNT and FRNRAP. The CDR3 reads CASGTGYEDYNEQFF. CDR3 sequence (DNA): TGTGCTAGTGGTACAGGGTACGAAGATTACAATGAGCAGTTCTTC.

The rearrangement links TRBV2 to TRBJ1-4; perhaps TRBD1 as D (5 bases). CDR1 SNHLY and CDR2 FYNNEI come from the germline V gene. V lost 4 bases and J 0 bases, leaving 12 bases between the germline ends. CDR3 length: 16 residues. The DNA for the CDR3 is TGTGCCAGCAGTGCCGGCGGACAAGCAACTAATGAAAAACTGTTTTTT. It yields the protein CASSAGGQATNEKLFF.

V gene TRBV7-9 combines with J gene TRBJ1-2; 11 bases agree with TRBD1. Germline loops: CDR1 SEHNR, CDR2 FQNEAQ (reference sequence). The CDR3 runs to 19 residues. J lost 7 bases, V lost 5 bases, and 21 bases had no gene match. This chain's CDR3 is CASSPPVRTGGGVFAGYTF. The CDR3 DNA reads TGTGCCAGCAGCCCCCCGGTAAGGACAGGGGGCGGAGTCTTTGCTGGCTACACCTTC.

The chain links TRBV5-1 to TRBJ2-6, with D possibly matching TRBD1 (6 bases). The CDR3 runs 15 residues. The germline V gene has CDR1 SGHRS and CDR2 YFSETQ. Trimming cost V 2 bases and J 1 base, with 7 bases left between them. Here the CDR3 reads CASSLGQSGANVLTF. The CDR3 coding sequence is TGCGCCAGCAGCTTAGGACAGTCTGGGGCCAACGTCCTGACTTTC.

The CDR3 nucleotides read TGTGCCAGCAGCAGCAGAGGACGGGGGGAAACAGATACGCAGTATTTT. This codes for CASSSRGRGETDTQYF. The V and J genes are TRBV11-3 and TRBJ2-3, with TRBD2 matching over 7 bases. V lost 5 bases to trimming and J lost 3 bases; unmatched junction nucleotides: 11. CDR1 and CDR2 (germline): SGHNT, YENEEA. The CDR3 has 16 amino acids.

The chain has TRBV5-4 and TRBJ1-2; D unclear. With 0 bases removed from V and 8 bases from J, the gap between germline ends came to 20 bases. The CDR3 loop spans 16 amino acids. Germline V lookup: CDR1 SGHNT, CDR2 YYREEE (reference sequence). As DNA, the CDR3 is TGTGCCAGCAGCTTGGCATCAGGAGGTACCCCCCGGGGCTACACCTTC. Translation: CASSLASGGTPRGYTF.

J is TRBJ1-5 and V is TRBV2, with 11 bases identical to TRBD1. The CDR3 is 15 residues long. CDR1 is SNHLY and CDR2 is FYNNEI in the germline V gene. V lost 6 bases to trimming and J lost 6 bases; unmatched junction nucleotides: 7. The CDR3, as DNA: TGTGCCAGCAGCCTGGGACAGGGGGAAAGTCAGCCCCAGCATTTT. This encodes CASSLGQGESQPQHF.